The clone carrying this T cell receptor beta chain has ten or more counts. Antigen unknown. The data were obtained in a study of neurological immune-mediated disorders. Study-wide points: The absence of shared CDR3 amino acid sequences among expanded clones across subjects suggests private repertoires in all groups. HTLV-1-associated myelopathy had the most TCR clonal expansion, whereas multiple sclerosis had the least (lower than in healthy controls).

Trimming removed 10 bases at V and 1 base at J, with 16 bases between. Germline V gene data show CDR1 as SGHVS and CDR2 as FQNEAQ. The CDR3 length is 15 residues. As for time point: technical triplicate 3. PBMCs numbering 2 million and stored at -80 C yielded the unsorted libraries. The authors produced cDNA by 5'RACE using 10-nucleotide random UMIs. One entry per CDR3 protein, called by TCRdb with MiXCR from the 5' RACE reads. This table has around 47,000 distinct CDR3 sequences, under 25% appearing once. The J gene is TRBJ2-2, the V gene TRBV7-8; D is perhaps TRBD1 (6 bases). Sequencing used PBMCs. This clonotype was obtained from a man aged 55 to 70 with HTLV-1-associated myelopathy (HAM/TSP). The CDR3: CATRPGRGNTGELFF. In DNA form, the CDR3 reads TGTGCCACTAGACCGGGCAGGGGGAACACCGGGGAGCTGTTTTTT.